Shown below are 3 T cell receptor beta chains from a single sample sequenced in a study of blood T cell repertoires in COVID-19. Here immunoSEQ multiplex PCR was the method, and the copy in TCRdb shows in-frame clones only, minus some. The sample lists 200,000 to 250,000 clones; less than 85% were seen once. What was sequenced was peripheral blood. The source of these receptors is a woman in her 70s with acute or convalescent COVID-19.

V gene TRBV19 combines with J gene TRBJ2-2; weak D call: TRBD2 (5 bases). V gave up 6 bases and J gave up 2 bases, with 10 bases separating them. The CDR3 contains 14 residues. Germline V gene lookup returns CDR1 LNHDA and CDR2 SQIVND (reference sequence). The CDR3 is CASREAENTGELFF. The CDR3, as DNA: TGTGCCAGTAGGGAAGCGGAAAACACCGGGGAGCTGTTTTTT.

J is TRBJ1-1 and V is TRBV15; 8 bases align to TRBD1. J lost 6 bases, V lost 5 bases, and 8 bases had no gene match. Germline V gene sequence: CDR1 LNHNV, CDR2 YYDKDF (reference sequence). The CDR3 has 14 residues. As DNA, the CDR3 is TGTGCCACCAGCGCCTCGACAGGGGTTGCTGAAGCTTTCTTT. Protein: CATSASTGVAEAFF.

The rearrangement links TRBV18 to TRBJ2-7; TRBD1 might be the D (5 bases). CDR1 and CDR2 (germline): KGHSH, LQKENI. The V end was cut by 2 bases, the J end by 4 bases, with 9 bases between. The CDR3 extends over 13 amino acids. The CDR3 DNA reads TGTGCCAGCTCACCAAGCCAGGGATACGAGCAGTACTTC. Encoded protein: CASSPSQGYEQYF.